The TCR beta chain under discussion was sequenced for a study of blood T cell repertoires in COVID-19 (dated by TCRdb to about 2020). In the study overall: The collaborator samples originated in the United States, Italy and Spain and spanned the acute and convalescent phases of COVID-19. The prospective study material was composed of cDNA or gDNA derived from T cells, B-cell-depleted T cells, or PBMCs. The dataset comprised deeply sampled blood TCRbeta repertoires from subjects exposed to, actively infected with, or recovered from COVID-19. A freely available public database, intended as a resource for researchers studying the immune response to SARS-CoV-2, is where the repertoires were released. The samples were drawn from the first 160 participants of the ongoing ImmuneRACE study and from more than 1,000 subjects provided by 6 global collaborators. The sample metadata nearly always contained a de-identified subject ID, COVID-19 status, age in years and sex. Where HLA class I and class II types were available, the types were taken from metadata supplied by the sample provider, not from assay-based typing.

About this clone: Its recognized antigen is unknown. No base quality information exists; no much larger clone differs at one position.

The paper as a whole reports these results and caveats: The amount of clinical and demographic metadata varied by source and participant and was provided uncurated.

The germline V gene gives CDR1 as MDHEN and CDR2 as SYDVKM. Including cysteine and phenylalanine, the CDR3 has 15 amino acids. This entry keeps only the CDR3 DNA: 45 bases, framed from base 1. The germline V and J ends show losses of 6 bases and 9 bases respectively, and no gene match explains 11 bases of the junction. Participants in the prospective study were aged about 18 to 100 years, lived in about two dozen United States geographic areas, and enrolled through a virtual design. In the prospective study, participants were assigned to cohorts based on the clinical history participants reported in a screening survey and a study questionnaire. In the prospective study, mobile phlebotomists collected whole blood, serum and a nasopharyngeal or oropharyngeal swab from each participant. Participants in the prospective study had the option to provide additional blood draws and questionnaires over a roughly two-month period. Before DNA extraction, prospective study blood samples were shipped either frozen or at room temperature.

The immunoSEQ Assay, a bias-controlled multiplex PCR, was used to amplify TCRbeta CDR3 regions from genomic DNA. From the authors' description of their analysis: Within the assay, amplification of reference gene primers was used to estimate how many nucleated cells each sample contained. To quantify the absolute abundance of each unique TCRbeta CDR3 rearrangement, sequence reads were collapsed and filtered. Productive Simpson clonality was computed per sample as the square root of Simpson's diversity index over productive rearrangements. The table comes from immuneACCESS by way of TCRdb, which keeps in-frame sequences with V and J called. Part of the clones is missing from these tables; in studies checked, under half for an unresolved V gene and the rest for unknown reasons. V and J calls and clone size come straight from that table; D and trimming were deduced from the DNA. The sample table records under 300,000 clones; around 90% of these occur just once. The top ten clones comprise more than 5% of the sample.

The sequenced sample consisted of PBMCs or T cells enriched from blood (not recorded which). The receptor was derived from a woman aged 25 to 39 with acute COVID-19. The V gene is TRBV28 and the J gene is TRBJ1-6; 7 junctional bases match TRBD1. This receptor has the CDR3 CASSSTDRDSSPLHF. At the DNA level, the sequence is TGTGCCAGCAGCTCAACCGACAGGGATAGTTCACCCCTCCACTTT.